This is a list of T cell receptor beta chains from one sample in a study of PD-L1 blockade in urothelial cancer. The table came from immunoSEQ multiplex PCR; TCRdb's copy has only in-frame clones and leaves some out. The sample holds more than 60,000 clones, more than 70% seen once. Source: PBMCs, taken around atezolizumab (anti-PD-L1) treatment. The receptors derive from a man in his sixties with urothelial cancer. CDR3s include the opening cysteine and the closing phenylalanine or tryptophan. Fields, in order: V gene, J gene, D gene, clone size, CDR3 protein, CDR3 DNA. D genes are given only for firm matches. Clone size is not always given. Where it is, it says once, few, many or a class for expanded clones.

>TRBV7-9|TRBJ1-2|TRBD1|.
CASSSNRGVGGYTF
TGTGCCAGCAGCTCTAACAGGGGTGTAGGGGGCTACACCTTC
>TRBV5-1|TRBJ2-5|.|.
CASSLGDEETQYF
TGCGCCAGCAGCTTGGGAGATGAAGAGACCCAGTACTTC
>TRBV28|TRBJ2-7|TRBD1|.
CASRQGFYEQYF
TGTGCCAGTAGACAGGGGTTTTACGAGCAGTACTTC
>TRBV5-8|TRBJ1-1|.|.
CASSMTTGTEAFF
TGTGCCAGCAGCATGACAACGGGGACTGAAGCTTTCTTT
>TRBV18|TRBJ2-1|.|.
CASSPAPIGLYNEQFF
TGTGCCAGCTCACCAGCGCCTATCGGTCTTTACAATGAGCAGTTCTTC
>TRBV4-1|TRBJ2-7|TRBD2|.
CASSQAPLSSGSYEQYF
TGCGCCAGCAGCCAAGCGCCACTCTCTAGCGGGAGCTACGAGCAGTACTTC
>TRBV5-1|TRBJ1-1|.|many
CASSLRSETEAFF
TGCGCCAGCAGCCTCCGGTCTGAGACTGAAGCTTTCTTT
>TRBV30|TRBJ2-7|TRBD2|.
CAWSGERTSGSGEQYF
TGTGCCTGGAGCGGGGAAAGGACTAGCGGGAGTGGTGAGCAGTACTTC
>TRBV7-2|TRBJ2-1|.|.
CASSYLGGTGNEQFF
TGTGCCAGCAGCTACTTGGGCGGGACGGGAAATGAGCAGTTCTTC
>TRBV7-3|TRBJ2-1|.|.
CASSNLASTEQFF
TGTGCCAGCAGCAACCTAGCGAGTACCGAGCAGTTCTTC
>TRBV27|TRBJ2-7|TRBD1|.
CASSSLGQGYEQYF
TGTGCCAGCAGCTCGTTAGGACAGGGGTACGAGCAGTACTTC
>TRBV27|TRBJ2-3|.|.
CASRTGYSSTQYF
TGTGCCAGCAGGACAGGCTACAGTAGTACGCAGTATTTT
>TRBV7-9|TRBJ2-7|TRBD1|.
CASSSGTATYEQYF
TGTGCCAGCAGCTCCGGGACAGCGACCTACGAGCAGTACTTC
>TRBV7-2|TRBJ2-5|TRBD2|once
CASSLGLAGFQETQYF
TGTGCCAGCAGCTTAGGGCTAGCGGGGTTCCAAGAGACCCAGTACTTC
>TRBV6-5|TRBJ2-7|TRBD2|.
CASSYELAASYEQYF
TGTGCCAGCAGTTACGAGCTAGCGGCATCCTACGAGCAGTACTTC
>TRBV6-5|TRBJ1-2|.|.
CASSDVTATYGYTF
TGTGCCAGCAGTGACGTGACAGCCACCTATGGCTACACCTTC
>TRBV14|TRBJ1-2|.|.
CASSQDTPNYGYTF
TGTGCCAGCAGCCAAGACACTCCAAACTATGGCTACACCTTC
>TRBV18|TRBJ1-2|.|few
CASSGSVGQDYGYTF
TGTGCCAGCTCCGGAAGTGTGGGGCAGGACTATGGCTACACCTTC
>TRBV5-1|TRBJ2-7|TRBD2|once
CASSLSGRYHEQYF
TGCGCCAGCAGCTTAAGCGGGAGATATCACGAGCAGTACTTC
>TRBV7-8|TRBJ2-1|.|.
CASSLSGRDNEQFF
TGTGCCAGCAGCTTATCGGGCAGGGACAATGAGCAGTTCTTC
>TRBV9|TRBJ2-3|TRBD2|.
CASSKRGTSGGAGTDTQYF
TGTGCCAGCAGCAAACGAGGGACTAGCGGGGGGGCTGGCACAGATACGCAGTATTTT
>TRBV5-1|TRBJ1-5|TRBD1|.
CASSLTGTVGQPQHF
TGCGCCAGCAGCCTCACCGGGACAGTGGGTCAGCCCCAGCATTTT
>TRBV30|TRBJ1-2|.|.
CAWSTGFYGYTF
TGTGCCTGGAGTACGGGGTTCTATGGCTACACCTTC
>TRBV2|TRBJ1-1|TRBD1|.
CASSWDRGNTEAFF
TGTGCCAGCAGTTGGGACAGGGGGAACACTGAAGCTTTCTTT
>TRBV28|TRBJ1-1|.|.
CASSLLRQASYSEAFF
TGTGCCAGCAGTTTGCTTAGACAGGCTTCCTATTCTGAAGCTTTCTTT
>TRBV6-6|TRBJ1-1|TRBD1|once
CASSSGQGTTEAFF
TGTGCCAGCAGTTCCGGACAGGGAACCACTGAAGCTTTCTTT
>TRBV7-9|TRBJ1-1|.|.
CASSPGSYTEAFF
TGTGCCAGCAGCCCTGGGAGCTACACTGAAGCTTTCTTT
>TRBV2|TRBJ2-1|TRBD2|once
CASRWGLAGGNEQFF
TGTGCCAGCAGATGGGGACTAGCGGGGGGGAATGAGCAGTTCTTC
>TRBV10-1|TRBJ1-2|.|.
CASPIDRQTTGYGYTF
TGCGCCAGCCCCATCGATAGACAGACGACTGGCTATGGCTACACCTTC
>TRBV9|TRBJ2-2|.|.
CASTEGYANTGELFF
TGTGCCAGCACAGAGGGTTACGCGAACACCGGGGAGCTGTTTTTT
>TRBV6-4|TRBJ2-1|TRBD1|.
CASSTAGTGGNEQFF
TGTGCCAGCAGTACTGCCGGGACAGGGGGCAATGAGCAGTTCTTC
>TRBV5-6|TRBJ1-1|.|.
CASSPHPGREYTEAFF
TGTGCCAGCAGCCCCCACCCCGGAAGGGAGTACACTGAAGCTTTCTTT
>TRBV5-1|TRBJ2-5|.|.
CASSLGSVQETQYF
TGCGCCAGCAGCCTCGGGTCCGTCCAAGAGACCCAGTACTTC
>TRBV9|TRBJ2-1|.|.
CASSVEHYNEQFF
TGTGCCAGCAGCGTAGAGCACTACAATGAGCAGTTCTTC
>TRBV10-3|TRBJ2-3|TRBD2|.
CAISNSGSTDTQYF
TGTGCCATCAGTAATAGCGGGAGCACAGATACGCAGTATTTT
>TRBV30|TRBJ1-1|.|once
CAWSLTVNTEAFF
TGTGCCTGGAGCCTTACAGTGAACACTGAAGCTTTCTTT
>TRBV9|TRBJ2-1|.|few
CASGMLSGSEQFF
TGTGCCAGCGGCATGCTGAGTGGGAGTGAGCAGTTCTTC
>TRBV6-1|TRBJ1-5|.|.
CASSLGENQPQHF
TGTGCCAGTTCCTTGGGAGAGAATCAGCCCCAGCATTTT
>TRBV7-2|TRBJ2-4|TRBD1|once
CASSPQAGQGAKNIQYF
TGTGCCAGCAGCCCCCAGGCGGGACAGGGGGCCAAAAACATTCAGTACTTC
>TRBV10-1|TRBJ2-7|TRBD2|.
CASSERTSGYEQYF
TGCGCCAGCAGTGAGCGGACTAGCGGCTACGAGCAGTACTTC
>TRBV7-9|TRBJ1-5|TRBD1|.
CASSQGADQPQHF
TGTGCCAGCAGCCAGGGGGCGGATCAGCCCCAGCATTTT
>TRBV7-9|TRBJ2-7|.|once
CASSRTAYEQYF
TGTGCCAGCAGCCGGACAGCCTACGAGCAGTACTTC
>TRBV2|TRBJ1-5|TRBD1|.
CASRGTAYSNQPQHF
TGTGCCAGCAGGGGGACAGCATATAGCAATCAGCCCCAGCATTTT
>TRBV11-3|TRBJ2-7|TRBD1|.
CASSSRTGPGEQYF
TGTGCCAGCAGCTCTCGGACAGGGCCGGGAGAGCAGTACTTC
>TRBV2|TRBJ1-2|.|.
CASRGGVMNYGYTF
TGTGCCAGCAGAGGGGGGGTAATGAACTATGGCTACACCTTC
>TRBV6-1|TRBJ1-5|.|few
CASRAGRGSNQPQHF
TGTGCCAGCAGGGCCGGCAGGGGAAGCAATCAGCCCCAGCATTTT
>TRBV25-1|TRBJ2-1|.|.
CASSEYGGYEQFF
TGTGCCAGCAGTGAATATGGTGGCTATGAGCAGTTCTTC
>TRBV5-1|TRBJ1-5|TRBD1|.
CASSLQGDSNQPQHF
TGCGCCAGCAGCTTACAGGGGGATAGCAATCAGCCCCAGCATTTT
>TRBV4-1|TRBJ2-3|TRBD2|.
CASSSPFGTSFADTQYF
TGCGCCAGCAGCTCTCCTTTCGGGACTAGCTTCGCAGATACGCAGTATTTT
>TRBV5-1|TRBJ2-5|.|.
CASSLDPGRMEETQYF
TGCGCCAGCAGCTTGGATCCGGGAAGAATGGAAGAGACCCAGTACTTC
>TRBV11-2|TRBJ1-1|.|.
CASSSLDRNTEAFF
TGTGCCAGCAGCTCCTTAGACAGGAACACTGAAGCTTTCTTT
>TRBV5-8|TRBJ1-2|.|.
CASLHAGVNYGYTF
TGTGCCAGCCTCCACGCGGGGGTGAACTATGGCTACACCTTC
>TRBV5-5|TRBJ2-3|.|.
CASSLEGGGVDTQYF
TGTGCCAGCAGCTTAGAAGGTGGAGGGGTTGATACGCAGTATTTT
>TRBV5-6|TRBJ1-1|TRBD1|.
CAGYRQGGTEAFF
TGTGCCGGTTACCGACAGGGGGGCACTGAAGCTTTCTTT
>TRBV4-2|TRBJ1-2|.|.
CASSQDGESYGYTF
TGTGCCAGCAGCCAAGATGGGGAGAGCTATGGCTACACCTTC
>TRBV27|TRBJ2-7|.|.
CASSLSSLYEQYF
TGTGCCAGCAGTTTATCGTCTCTCTACGAGCAGTACTTC
>TRBV11-2|TRBJ1-5|.|.
CASSLTGQPQHF
TGTGCCAGCAGCTTAACGGGTCAGCCCCAGCATTTT
>TRBV19|TRBJ1-1|.|.
CASQPPGQGEAFF
TGTGCCAGTCAACCCCCCGGGCAGGGTGAAGCTTTCTTT
>TRBV6-5|TRBJ2-2|.|once
CASSYRTATRPGELFF
TGTGCCAGCAGTTACCGGACTGCTACCCGTCCCGGGGAGCTGTTTTTT